This T cell receptor beta chain emerged from a study of cytotoxic CD8 clonotypes in ibrutinib-treated CLL. The assay was immunoSEQ multiplex PCR, and TCRdb's table has in-frame clones only and misses some. The sample includes about 26,000 clones, approximately 85% of them seen just once. This CDR3 spans 14 amino acids. V lost 1 base, J lost 4 bases, and 8 bases lay in between. Germline-derived CDR1 and CDR2 are SGHVS and FNYEAQ. This sample comprised PBMCs, obtained after 24 months of ibrutinib treatment. The source of this sequence is a human donor with chronic lymphocytic leukemia. V usage is TRBV7-6 and J usage is TRBJ1-5; unclear D gene. CDR3 in DNA: TGTGCCAGCAGCTTAGTTCTGGGGAATCAGCCCCAGCATTTT. It encodes CASSLVLGNQPQHF.